This TCR beta chain was sequenced for a study of blood T cell repertoires in COVID-19 (dated by TCRdb to about 2020). Context from the whole study: Collaborator samples came from the United States, Italy and Spain and covered acute and convalescent phases of COVID-19. The prospective study material was composed of cDNA or gDNA derived from T cells, B-cell-depleted T cells, or PBMCs. Deeply sampled blood TCRbeta repertoires from subjects exposed to, actively infected with, or recovered from COVID-19 were included in the dataset. The repertoires were made available in a free public database intended to serve as a resource for research on the immune response to SARS-CoV-2. Samples came from the ongoing ImmuneRACE study (first 160 participants) plus 1,254 subjects from 6 global collaborators. A de-identified subject ID, COVID-19 status, age in years and sex were almost always included in the sample metadata. HLA class I and class II types, where available, came from metadata supplied by the sample provider rather than from assay-based typing. Results and caveats for the whole study, not just this receptor: How much clinical and demographic metadata was included differed by source and by participant, and the metadata was provided uncurated.

Points on this clone: No cognate antigen has been identified for it. Per-base quality was not reported, and no clone a single base away is much larger than it.

The immunoSEQ Assay, a bias-controlled multiplex PCR, was used to amplify TCRbeta CDR3 regions from genomic DNA. The original pipeline was this. The number of nucleated cells in each sample was estimated by amplification of reference gene primers within the assay. To quantify the absolute abundance of each unique TCRbeta CDR3 rearrangement, sequence reads were collapsed and filtered. For each sample, productive Simpson clonality was calculated by taking the square root of Simpson's diversity index across productive rearrangements. This immuneACCESS table, as held by TCRdb, lists in-frame sequences with V and J called but not all clones. Of the missing ones, under half trace to an unresolved V gene in checked studies; the others have no known cause. Clone size and the V and J calls come from that table; the DNA yielded D and trimming. The sample table records 100,000 to 150,000 clones; approximately 74% of these occur just once. About 6% of the sample lies in the top ten.

The germline V and J ends show losses of 8 bases and 4 bases respectively, and no gene match explains 5 bases of the junction. From its cysteine to its phenylalanine, the CDR3 spans 15 amino acids. This entry keeps only the CDR3 DNA: 45 bases, framed from base 1. Taken from the germline V gene, the CDR1 and CDR2 loops are MDHEN and SYDVKM. At one collaborating source in Seattle, patients were enrolled during active infection and were followed longitudinally through the course of disease. Each collaborating institution followed its own protocols to collect whole blood in K2EDTA tubes. Collaborator samples were shipped for TCRbeta analysis as frozen whole blood, isolated PBMCs, or DNA extracted from either sample type.

This TCR derives from a man older than 75 with COVID-19, enrolled during active disease. This sequence uses TRBV28 and TRBJ2-1, and 13 junction bases match TRBD2. Sequencing input: peripheral blood. This receptor has the CDR3 CASRTSGSGYNEQFF. The DNA is TGTGCCAGCCGGACTAGCGGGAGTGGTTACAATGAGCAGTTCTTC.